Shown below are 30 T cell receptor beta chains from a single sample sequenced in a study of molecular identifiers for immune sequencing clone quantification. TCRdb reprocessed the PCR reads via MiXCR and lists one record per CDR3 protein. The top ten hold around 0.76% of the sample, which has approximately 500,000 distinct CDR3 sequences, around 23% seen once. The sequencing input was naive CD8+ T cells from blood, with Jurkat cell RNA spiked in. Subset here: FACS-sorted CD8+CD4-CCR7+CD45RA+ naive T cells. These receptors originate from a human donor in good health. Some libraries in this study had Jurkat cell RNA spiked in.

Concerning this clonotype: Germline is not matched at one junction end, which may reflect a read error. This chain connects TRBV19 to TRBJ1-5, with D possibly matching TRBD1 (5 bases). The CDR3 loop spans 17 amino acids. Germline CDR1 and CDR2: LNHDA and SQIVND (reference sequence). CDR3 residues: CASRALTGSNSNQPQPF. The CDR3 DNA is TGTGCCAGTAGAGCCCTCACAGGCTCTAATAGCAATCAGCCCCAGCCTTTT.

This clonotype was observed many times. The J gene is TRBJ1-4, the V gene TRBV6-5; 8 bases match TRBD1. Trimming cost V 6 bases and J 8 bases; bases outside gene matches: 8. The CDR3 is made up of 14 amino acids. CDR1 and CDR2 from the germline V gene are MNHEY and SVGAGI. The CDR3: CASRPDRAREKLFF. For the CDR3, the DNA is TGTGCCAGCAGGCCGGACAGGGCTCGCGAAAAACTGTTTTTT.

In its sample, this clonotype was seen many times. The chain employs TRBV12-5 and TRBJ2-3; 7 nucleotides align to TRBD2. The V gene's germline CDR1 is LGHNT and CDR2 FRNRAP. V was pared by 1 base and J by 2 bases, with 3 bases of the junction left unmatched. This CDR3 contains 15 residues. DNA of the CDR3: TGTGCTAGTGGTTTGGCGGGAGGCAACACAGATACGCAGTATTTT. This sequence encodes CASGLAGGNTDTQYF.

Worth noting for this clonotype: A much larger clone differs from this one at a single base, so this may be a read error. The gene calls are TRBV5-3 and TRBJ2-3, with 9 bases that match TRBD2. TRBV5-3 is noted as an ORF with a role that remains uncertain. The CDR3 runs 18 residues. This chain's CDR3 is CASSLVLSGGCRTDTQYF. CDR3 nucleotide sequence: TGTGCCAGCAGCTTGGTTCTAAGCGGGGGGTGTCGTACAGATACGCAGTATTTT.

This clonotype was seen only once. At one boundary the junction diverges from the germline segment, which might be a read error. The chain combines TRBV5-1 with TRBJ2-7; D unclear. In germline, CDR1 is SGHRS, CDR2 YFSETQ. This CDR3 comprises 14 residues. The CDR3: CASSLSYNTYGQYF. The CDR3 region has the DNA TGCGCCAGCAGCTTGTCTTACAATACCTACGGGCAGTACTTC.

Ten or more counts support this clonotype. The CDR3 DNA is TGTGCCAGCAGTACTGGGGTTAGCTCCTACAATGAGCAGTTCTTC. Its protein product is CASSTGVSSYNEQFF. V is TRBV7-2 and J is TRBJ2-1; D is uncertain. Germline V gene sequence: CDR1 SGHTA, CDR2 FQGNSA. The CDR3 contains 15 residues. Between the trimmed V and J ends, which lost 6 bases and 0 bases, there was a span of 12 bases.

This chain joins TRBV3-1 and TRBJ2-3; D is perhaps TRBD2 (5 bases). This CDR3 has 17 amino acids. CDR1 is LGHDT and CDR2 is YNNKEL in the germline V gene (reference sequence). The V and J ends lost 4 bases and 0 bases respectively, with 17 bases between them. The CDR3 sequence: CASSPYPLPGSTDTQYF. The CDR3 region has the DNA TGTGCCAGCAGCCCCTACCCCCTCCCGGGAAGCACAGATACGCAGTATTTT.

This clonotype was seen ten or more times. CDR3 residues: CASSPRRGPGHTDTQYF. The CDR3 nucleotides are TGTGCCAGCAGCCCCAGACGGGGTCCGGGGCACACAGATACGCAGTATTTT. The V call is TRBV7-2, the J call TRBJ2-3; D possibly uses TRBD1 or TRBD2 (5 bases each). Trimming removed 5 bases from V and 2 bases from J, with 20 bases in between. The CDR3 runs to 17 residues. The germline V gene has CDR1 SGHTA and CDR2 FQGNSA. Supplemented by reference TRBV7-2 and TRBJ2-3, the full variable domain reads GAGVSQSPSNKVTEKGKDVELRCDPISGHTALYWYRQSLGQGLEFLIYFQGNSAPDKSGLPSDRFSAERTGGSVSTLTIQRTQQEDSAVYLCASSPRRGPGHTDTQYFGPGTRLTVL.

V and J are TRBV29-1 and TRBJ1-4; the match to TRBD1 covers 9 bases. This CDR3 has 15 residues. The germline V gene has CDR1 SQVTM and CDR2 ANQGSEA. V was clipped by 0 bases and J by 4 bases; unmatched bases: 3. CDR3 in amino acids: CSVEEPGQGNEKLFF. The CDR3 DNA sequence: TGCAGCGTTGAAGAACCGGGACAGGGTAATGAAAAACTGTTTTTT.

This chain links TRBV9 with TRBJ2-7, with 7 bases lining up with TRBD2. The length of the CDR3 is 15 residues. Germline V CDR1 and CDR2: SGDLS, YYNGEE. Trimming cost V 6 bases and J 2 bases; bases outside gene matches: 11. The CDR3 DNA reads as TGTGCCAGCACCCCTGGGGGGGACCCAACCTACGAGCAGTACTTC. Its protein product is CASTPGGDPTYEQYF.

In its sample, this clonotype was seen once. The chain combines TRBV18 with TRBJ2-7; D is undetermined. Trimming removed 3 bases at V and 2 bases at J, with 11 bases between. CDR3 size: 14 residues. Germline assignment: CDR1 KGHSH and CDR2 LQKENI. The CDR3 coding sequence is TGTGCCAGCTCACCGGTAACGGATACCTACGAGCAGTACTTC. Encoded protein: CASSPVTDTYEQYF.

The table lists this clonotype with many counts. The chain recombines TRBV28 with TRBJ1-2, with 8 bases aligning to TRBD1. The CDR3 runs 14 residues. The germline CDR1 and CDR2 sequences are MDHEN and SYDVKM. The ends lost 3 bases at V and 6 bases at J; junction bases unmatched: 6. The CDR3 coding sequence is TGTGCCAGCAGTTTCCTGGAGACAGGGGATGGCTACACCTTC. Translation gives CASSFLETGDGYTF.

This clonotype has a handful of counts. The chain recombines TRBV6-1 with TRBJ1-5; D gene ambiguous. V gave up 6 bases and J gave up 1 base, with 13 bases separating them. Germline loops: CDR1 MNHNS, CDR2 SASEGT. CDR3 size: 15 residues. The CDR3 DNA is TGTGCCAGCAGAGTCCGGGTATCAAGCAATCAGCCCCAGCATTTT. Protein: CASRVRVSSNQPQHF.

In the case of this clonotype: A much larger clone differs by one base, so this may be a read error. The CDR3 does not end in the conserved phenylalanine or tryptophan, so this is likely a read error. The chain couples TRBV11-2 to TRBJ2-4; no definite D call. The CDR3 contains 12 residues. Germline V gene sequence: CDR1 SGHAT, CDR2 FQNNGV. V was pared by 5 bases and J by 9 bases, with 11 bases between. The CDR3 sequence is CASSRVQSIQYI. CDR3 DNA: TGTGCCAGCAGCAGAGTCCAAAGCATTCAGTACATC.

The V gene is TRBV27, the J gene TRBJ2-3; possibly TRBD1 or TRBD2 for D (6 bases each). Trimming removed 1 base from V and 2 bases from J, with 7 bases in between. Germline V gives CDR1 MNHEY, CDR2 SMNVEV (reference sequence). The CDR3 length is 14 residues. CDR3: CASSLWGATDTQYF. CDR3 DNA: TGTGCCAGCAGTTTATGGGGGGCCACAGATACGCAGTATTTT.

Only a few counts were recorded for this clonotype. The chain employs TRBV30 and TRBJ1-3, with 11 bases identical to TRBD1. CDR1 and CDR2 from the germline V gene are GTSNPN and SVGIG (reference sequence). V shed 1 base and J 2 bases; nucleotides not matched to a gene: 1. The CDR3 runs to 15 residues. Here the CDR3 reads CAWSAGQGAGNTIYF. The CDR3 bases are TGTGCCTGGAGTGCGGGACAGGGGGCTGGAAACACCATATATTTT.

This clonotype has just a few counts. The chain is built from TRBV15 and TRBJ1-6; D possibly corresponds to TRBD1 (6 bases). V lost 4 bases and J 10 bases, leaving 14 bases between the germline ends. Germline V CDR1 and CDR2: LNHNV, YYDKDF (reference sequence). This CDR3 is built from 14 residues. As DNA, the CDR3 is TGTGCCACCAGCACTTCGACAGGTCTCTCACCCCTCCACTTT. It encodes CATSTSTGLSPLHF.

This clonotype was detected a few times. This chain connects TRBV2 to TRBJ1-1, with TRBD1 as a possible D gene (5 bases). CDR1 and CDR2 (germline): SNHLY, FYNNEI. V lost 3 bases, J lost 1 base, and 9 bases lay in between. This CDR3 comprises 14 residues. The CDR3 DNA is TGTGCCAGCAGTGAGACACAGGAGAACACTGAAGCTTTCTTT. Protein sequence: CASSETQENTEAFF.

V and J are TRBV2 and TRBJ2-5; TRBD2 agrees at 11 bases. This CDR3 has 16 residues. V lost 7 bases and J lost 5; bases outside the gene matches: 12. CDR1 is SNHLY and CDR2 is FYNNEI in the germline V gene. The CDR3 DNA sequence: TGTGCCAGCAATAGCGGGGGGGCCGGGTTGTTCGAGACCCAGTACTTC. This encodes CASNSGGAGLFETQYF.

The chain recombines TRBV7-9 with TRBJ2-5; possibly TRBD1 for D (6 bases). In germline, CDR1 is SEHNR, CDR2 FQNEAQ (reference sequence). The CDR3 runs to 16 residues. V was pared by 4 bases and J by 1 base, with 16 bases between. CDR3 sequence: CASSSNSGVTQETQYF. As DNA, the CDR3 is TGTGCCAGCAGCTCAAACTCAGGGGTTACCCAAGAGACCCAGTACTTC.

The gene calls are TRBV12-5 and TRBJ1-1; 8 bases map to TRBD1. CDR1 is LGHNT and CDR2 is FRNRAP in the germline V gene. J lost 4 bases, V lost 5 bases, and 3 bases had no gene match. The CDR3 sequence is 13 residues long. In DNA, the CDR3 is TGTGCTAGTGGTCTTGACAGGGGCACTGAAGCTTTCTTT. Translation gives CASGLDRGTEAFF.

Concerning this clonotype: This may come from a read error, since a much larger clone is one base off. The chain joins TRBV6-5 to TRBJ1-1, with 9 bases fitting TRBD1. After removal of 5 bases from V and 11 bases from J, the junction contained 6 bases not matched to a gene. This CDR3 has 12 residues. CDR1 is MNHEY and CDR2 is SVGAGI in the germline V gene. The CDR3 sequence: CASSTTGGAAFF. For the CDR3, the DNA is TGTGCCAGCAGTACAACAGGGGGCGCGGCTTTCTTT.

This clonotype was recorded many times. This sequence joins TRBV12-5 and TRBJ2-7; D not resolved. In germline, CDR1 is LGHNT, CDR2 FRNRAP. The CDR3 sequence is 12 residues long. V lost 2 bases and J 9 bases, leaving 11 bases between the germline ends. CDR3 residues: CASGLLGSWQYF. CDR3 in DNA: TGTGCTAGTGGTTTGTTAGGCAGCTGGCAGTACTTC.

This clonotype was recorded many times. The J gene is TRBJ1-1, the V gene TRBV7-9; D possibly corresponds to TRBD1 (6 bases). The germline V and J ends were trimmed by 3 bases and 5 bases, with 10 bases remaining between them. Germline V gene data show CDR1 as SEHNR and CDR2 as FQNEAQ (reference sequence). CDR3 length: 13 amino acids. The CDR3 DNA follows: TGTGCCAGCAGCTTTCCAGGGGAGACTGAAGCTTTCTTT. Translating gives CASSFPGETEAFF.

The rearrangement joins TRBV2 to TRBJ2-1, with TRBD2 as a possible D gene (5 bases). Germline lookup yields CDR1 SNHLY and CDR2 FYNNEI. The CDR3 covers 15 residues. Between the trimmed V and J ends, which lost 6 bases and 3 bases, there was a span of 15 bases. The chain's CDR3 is CASSARGIDYNEQFF. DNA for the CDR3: TGTGCCAGCAGCGCCCGAGGGATCGACTACAATGAGCAGTTCTTC. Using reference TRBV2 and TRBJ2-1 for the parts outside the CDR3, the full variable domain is EPEVTQTPSHQVTQMGQEVILRCVPISNHLYFYWYRQILGQKVEFLVSFYNNEISEKSEIFDDQFSVERPDGSNFTLKIRSTKLEDSAMYFCASSARGIDYNEQFFGPGTRLTVL.

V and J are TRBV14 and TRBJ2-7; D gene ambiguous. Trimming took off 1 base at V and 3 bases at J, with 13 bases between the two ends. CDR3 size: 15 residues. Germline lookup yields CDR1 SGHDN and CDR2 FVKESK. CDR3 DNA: TGTGCCAGCAGCCAAGTGAACGCCCCCTTCTACGAGCAGTACTTC. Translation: CASSQVNAPFYEQYF.

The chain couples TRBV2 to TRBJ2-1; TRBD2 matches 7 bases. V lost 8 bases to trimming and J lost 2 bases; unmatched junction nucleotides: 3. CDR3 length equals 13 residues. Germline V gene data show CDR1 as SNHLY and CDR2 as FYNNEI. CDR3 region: CASLAATYNEQFF. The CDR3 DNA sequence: TGTGCCAGCCTAGCGGCAACCTACAATGAGCAGTTCTTC.

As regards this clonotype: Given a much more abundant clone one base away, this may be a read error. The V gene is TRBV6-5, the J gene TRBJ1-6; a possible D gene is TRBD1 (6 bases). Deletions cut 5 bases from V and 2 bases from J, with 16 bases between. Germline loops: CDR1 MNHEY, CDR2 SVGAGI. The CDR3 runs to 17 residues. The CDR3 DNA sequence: TGTGCCAGCAGTCCCGGCAGGGGAGGGACCTATAATTCACCCCTCCACTTT. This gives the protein CASSPGRGGTYNSPLHF.

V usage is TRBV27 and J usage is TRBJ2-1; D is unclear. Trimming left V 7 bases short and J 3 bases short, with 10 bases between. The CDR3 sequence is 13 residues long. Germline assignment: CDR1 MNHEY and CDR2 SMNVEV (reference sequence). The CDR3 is CASNPLGYNEQFF. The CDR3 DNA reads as TGTGCCAGCAATCCCCTGGGCTACAATGAGCAGTTCTTC.

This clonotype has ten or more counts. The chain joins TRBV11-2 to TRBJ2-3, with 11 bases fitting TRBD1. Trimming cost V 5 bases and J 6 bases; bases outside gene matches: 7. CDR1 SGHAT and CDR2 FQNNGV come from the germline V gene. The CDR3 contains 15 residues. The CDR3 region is CASSPGTGGGDTQYF. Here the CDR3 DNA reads TGTGCCAGCAGCCCCGGGACAGGGGGTGGCGATACGCAGTATTTT.